This TCR beta chain was found in a study of cytomegalovirus exposure and HLA in healthy donors (TCRdb year 2017). About the study as a whole: An earlier analysis of 587 of the donors reported approximately 300 Gb of sequence data and around 100 million unique TCR beta sequences obtained from about 200 million T cells. Rather than drawing on any new phenotypic data, the later analysis identified candidate immune exposures from TCR beta sequences and the way those sequences occurred across donors. Using immunosequencing, the study profiled T cell repertoires from roughly 650 subjects and related those repertoires to cytomegalovirus serostatus. HLA typing included class I and class II loci at four-digit resolution. Because of strong linkage in the cohort, roughly five DR-DQ haplotypes were treated as single units for association and clustering. To predict cytomegalovirus infection status, the study combined high-throughput TCR immunosequencing, statistical association of individual TCRs with disease status, and machine learning. Alongside the repertoire data, information on donor age, sex, ethnicity and CMV serostatus was compiled. An early release that covered around 590 HLA-typed donors contained around 300 gigabases of sequencing data and tens of millions of unique TCR sequences. In a later analysis, previously published TCR beta repertoires from 666 donors were re-analyzed and high-resolution HLA genotyping was added so that TCR occurrence patterns could be studied. An earlier analysis of some 500 of the donors applied high-throughput TCR beta sequencing to assess whether each TCR beta V gene segment acted as functional or pseudogenic. In addition to the first cohort of 666 subjects, a separate validation cohort of approximately 120 different subjects was used. The genetic ancestry cluster associated with self-reported Caucasian donors included roughly 84% of the roughly 400 genotyped donors. The study was designed to test whether signatures of past pathogen exposure could be identified by cataloging public T cell receptors. The number of typed donors differed by locus: 629-630 for A, B, C, DRB1 and DQB1; some 500 for DQA1; 606 for DPA1; and roughly 470 for DPB1. All discovery cohort repertoires had been generated on a single sequencing platform. Among around 400 genotyped donors of the cohort, an average of 235,054 unique TCR beta nucleotide sequences were sequenced per donor, around 18% of them non-productive. A later genetic analysis took genome-wide SNP genotypes for about three fifths of the 666 donors and used that subset as a discovery cohort.

Libraries were prepared through the immunoSEQ multiplex PCR assay. For the multiplex PCR, a mixture combining 60 forward primers for TCR Vbeta segments and 13 reverse primers for TCR Jbeta segments was used. The CDR3 region of rearranged TCR beta genes was amplified from genomic DNA with a multiplex PCR assay. Amplified TCR beta libraries were sequenced as 87-base-pair reads on the Illumina HiSeq System. Processing in the source paper ran as follows. A later analysis tallied about 77 million unique TCR beta chains across the approximately 670 repertoires, and roughly 11 million of those chains were shared by two or more donors. A nearest-neighbor algorithm error-corrected the raw reads and collapsed the reads into unique sequences, merging closely related sequences to remove PCR and sequencing errors. Alignment of CDR3 sequences to IMGT reference sequences was used to assign V, D and J gene segments. Each retained sequence needed at least a six-nucleotide match to both a V gene segment and a J gene segment. A rearrangement counted as productive if the CDR3 had no stop codons and remained in frame with V and J, and every other rearrangement counted as non-productive. Following IMGT convention, CDR3 was defined as the stretch from the second conserved V-encoded cysteine to the conserved J-encoded phenylalanine. In an earlier analysis of more than 550 of the donors, sequences lacking an unambiguous match to a single V gene segment were excluded. In an earlier analysis of more than 500 of the donors, a V segment was called functional when productive rearrangements were above 56.7%, and segregating when the standard deviation between donors exceeded 5%. A statistical classification framework was built to diagnose cytomegalovirus status from the catalog of TCR beta chain sequences. A later analysis assigned V and J genes by comparing TCR nucleotide sequences with IMGT/GENE-DB human TR gene sequences. In a later analysis, CDR3 sequences and most-parsimonious VDJ recombination scenarios were assigned using the TCRdist pipeline. A later analysis defined each TCR beta chain by its CDR3 amino acid sequence plus V-gene family, and excluded reads lacking a unique V-gene family. To address suspected cross-contamination and a sequencing artifact, a later analysis removed 450 to 700 highly shared, low-generation-probability nucleotide sequences. A later analysis calculated a clonal expansion index for each public chain from normalized within-repertoire ranks of inferred template counts. In a later analysis, generation probabilities were computed with a VDJ recombination model fitted to out-of-frame rearrangements, and the resulting probabilities were checked against IGoR. A later analysis scored TCR-TCR, TCR-HLA and TCR-CMV co-occurrence with hypergeometric tests, applying a repertoire-size bias correction to TCR pairs. In a later analysis, false discovery rates were estimated by permuting HLA or CMV assignments 20 times. In a later analysis, co-occurring TCRs were grouped using DBSCAN, with TCRdist sequence similarity added in when clustering inside HLA-allele-positive subsets. Repertoires with fewer than 30,000 or more than 120,000 public chains were left out of co-occurrence clustering, as were five repertoires with anomalous nucleotide sharing. TCRdb retrieved this table from immuneACCESS and kept in-frame rearrangements only. Not all clones are present; in checked studies, unresolved V genes account for under half, and no reason is known for the remainder. V, J and clone size are those of that table, while D and trimming were read from the DNA. Per the sample table, the count is 100,000 to 150,000 clones. 0.9% to 1.2% of the sample is taken by the ten largest.

About this clone: What this receptor recognizes is not known.

The cohort was made up of around 720 healthy bone marrow donors. At the time of sampling, every cohort member was nominally healthy, though immune exposures that went unrecorded were likely present. The donor was CMV seronegative and was included in the group of approximately 350 seronegative cohort members. Every donor gave a peripheral blood sample, and the peripheral blood mononuclear cells from that sample were used for TCR beta sequencing. The Qiagen DNeasy Blood Extraction Kit was used to extract genomic DNA from the blood cell samples. General findings and caveats noted by the study authors: The cohort was sequenced for TCR beta chains only, and without alpha or paired-chain data the features that could be detected were limited. In a later analysis, several top co-occurrence clusters were reported to appear linked to parvovirus B19, influenza, CMV and Epstein-Barr virus. When HLA alleles, especially DR and DQ, strongly co-occurred, attributing TCR associations to individual alleles was difficult. A later analysis found that TCR association rates varied across HLA loci, with DRB1 alleles showing the most associated TCRs and HLA-C alleles the fewest. A later analysis found that HLA-associated TCR beta chains were more clonally expanded and had lower generation probabilities than equally common non-associated chains. According to a later analysis, most CMV-associated TCR beta chains appeared to be HLA-restricted, and the HLA associations seemed to be driven largely by CMV exposure. Linkage disequilibrium might explain the correlated functional status among segregating V segments, but an unknown experimental factor could not be excluded. Most TCR sequences were seen in very few donors, while some public TCRs were found in many individuals. The authors suggested that the approach could potentially be extended to other disease states and immunological phenotypes. CMV serostatus was the only immune exposure information available for the cohort. Because counts were too low, seventeen rarely observed V segments, including chromosome 9 orphons, were left out of the earlier analysis of over 550 of the donors. Because some donors lacked HLA typing at each locus, the association tests relied only on the typed subset. The classifier was reported to diagnose cytomegalovirus status with high specificity and sensitivity in both the original and validation cohorts. Specific HLA alleles were associated with some 15,000 TCR beta sequences at a false discovery rate of 0.05 in a later analysis. A total of fewer than 200 TCR beta chains were listed by the study as associated with cytomegalovirus. In a later genetic analysis, a missense DCLRE1C variant was associated with V-gene and J-gene trimming of TCR beta chains, and the association was replicated in an independent cohort. Because the 87-base-pair reads could not distinguish some IMGT-functional V segments, including TRBV6-2 and TRBV6-3, those segments were excluded. In vitro tests confirmed that a few of the cytomegalovirus-associated TCR beta chains recognize cytomegalovirus antigens. A further reported finding was that TCR beta sequences accurately predicted the HLA-A and HLA-B alleles for most subjects in the first cohort. Presence/absence analyses assumed roughly uniform sequencing depth across donors, an assumption that may not hold. In an earlier analysis of some 550 of the donors, most TCR beta V segments were observed in productive rearrangements about 90% or about 30% of the time, broadly matching IMGT annotations. In a later genetic analysis, fewer N-insertions in productive TCRs were reported among donors in an Asian-associated ancestry cluster than the approximately 710-donor mean. The sequencing pipeline was judged likely to have produced a cluster of highly shared sequence variants as a technical artifact.

Including cysteine and phenylalanine, the CDR3 has 13 amino acids. Here the CDR3 DNA is all that survives: 39 bases in frame from base 1. CDR1 and CDR2, per the germline V gene, are SQVTM and ANQGSEA. V loses 5 bases, J loses 2 bases, and the germline ends lie 13 bases apart. Sequencing was done on a sample of PBMCs. The chain is encoded by TRBV29-1 joined to TRBJ2-7; perhaps TRBD1 is the D gene, with 5 bases matching. The source is a man between 18 and 35 years old in good health and CMV-seronegative. In nucleotide form, the sequence is TGCAGCGTTAGAGAACAGGCCACCTACGAGCAGTACTTC. Its protein is CSVREQATYEQYF.